Included here is one TCR beta chain sequence, with context. The antigen is not known. These data come from a study of CD8 T cells in Susac syndrome. Whole-study findings and limits: Individuals included in the TCR sequencing and HLA analysis were acknowledged by the study to be relatively few in number.

Sequencing targeted TCR beta in blood CD8+ and CD4+ T cells. While CD8+ and CD4+ T cells were isolated negatively, TEMRA cells were enriched by FACS. cDNA came from roughly 0.53 to 1 ug RNA primed by random hexamers. TCRdb reprocessed the immunoSEQ multiplex PCR reads with MiXCR, giving one entry per CDR3 protein. The table includes approximately 130,000 distinct CDR3 sequences, under 95% detected once. Germline V CDR1 and CDR2: SGHVS, FQNEAQ. Trimming stripped 5 bases from V and 9 bases from J, with 8 bases between. This CDR3 has 11 amino acids. The sequenced sample was CD8+ T cells from PBMCs. This TCR was sampled from a human donor with multiple sclerosis. The chain is built from TRBV7-8 and TRBJ2-1; D call uncertain. The CDR3, as DNA: TGTGCCAGCAGCCCCTCTCTTGAGCAGTTCTTC. Its translation: CASSPSLEQFF.